This T cell receptor (beta chain) stems from a study of cytomegalovirus exposure and HLA in healthy donors. In the case of this clone: Its antigen remains unidentified.

Study-wide findings and caveats: Roughly uniform depth of sequencing across donors was assumed in presence/absence analyses.

The germline gives CDR1 SEHNR, CDR2 FQNEAQ (reference sequence). Trimming shortened V by 4 bases and J by 7 bases, and 16 bases separated the two germline ends. The CDR3 covers 14 residues. The primer mix had 60 Vbeta and 13 Jbeta primers. Only in-frame clones appear in the TCRdb table, and some are missing; sequencing was by immunoSEQ multiplex PCR. The sample has 100,000 or so clones, 55% to 75% seen once. This TCR was sampled from a man aged 25 to 40 in good health and CMV-seropositive. Specimen: PBMCs. The genes are TRBV7-9 and TRBJ1-1; D call uncertain. The CDR3 loop is CASSSTSTILEAFF. The CDR3 DNA reads TGTGCCAGCAGCTCGACAAGCACCATCCTTGAAGCTTTCTTT.